Listed below are T cell receptor beta chains from one sample, sequenced in a study of T cell responses to AZD1222 COVID-19 vaccine. Profiled with immunoSEQ multiplex PCR; TCRdb holds only in-frame clones, not every one. The sample carries 100,000 to 150,000 clones, roughly 89% recorded once. Sequencing used peripheral blood, obtained 28 days after the second AZD1222 dose. The receptors come from an adult who received the AZD1222 COVID-19 vaccine. CDR3s include the opening cysteine and the closing phenylalanine or tryptophan. Each record gives: D gene, clone size, J gene, V gene, CDR3 protein, CDR3 DNA. The D gene is left open where the match is weak. Clone sizes are given selectively: once, few, many, or a class where the clone is expanded.

d_call: NA; clone_size: NA; j_call: TRBJ1-2; v_call: TRBV28; cdr3_aa: CASSPPDYGYTF; cdr3_nt: TGTGCCAGCAGTCCCCCGGACTATGGCTACACCTTC
d_call: NA; clone_size: NA; j_call: TRBJ2-2; v_call: TRBV6-5; cdr3_aa: CASSYSWTGELFF; cdr3_nt: TGTGCCAGCAGTTACTCATGGACCGGGGAGCTGTTTTTT
d_call: TRBD1; clone_size: few; j_call: TRBJ2-7; v_call: TRBV5-6; cdr3_aa: CASTQEGTGTYEQYF; cdr3_nt: TGTGCCAGCACTCAGGAGGGGACAGGGACCTACGAGCAGTACTTC
d_call: NA; clone_size: NA; j_call: TRBJ1-2; v_call: TRBV9; cdr3_aa: CASSVGGFGGYTF; cdr3_nt: TGTGCCAGCAGCGTAGGAGGGTTCGGTGGCTACACCTTC
d_call: NA; clone_size: NA; j_call: TRBJ1-6; v_call: TRBV4-3; cdr3_aa: CASSQTTSRGRGYNSPLHF; cdr3_nt: TGCGCCAGCAGCCAAACTACCAGCAGGGGTAGAGGTTATAATTCACCCCTCCACTTT
d_call: NA; clone_size: few; j_call: TRBJ1-1; v_call: TRBV7-3; cdr3_aa: CASSLRGDTEAFF; cdr3_nt: TGTGCCAGCAGCTTACGTGGCGACACTGAAGCTTTCTTT
d_call: TRBD1; clone_size: NA; j_call: TRBJ2-3; v_call: TRBV7-8; cdr3_aa: CASSHTRGGWGTDTQYF; cdr3_nt: TGTGCCAGCAGCCATACTCGAGGGGGCTGGGGTACAGATACGCAGTATTTT
d_call: NA; clone_size: NA; j_call: TRBJ2-7; v_call: TRBV9; cdr3_aa: CASSVTLTSFEQYF; cdr3_nt: TGTGCCAGCAGCGTAACCCTGACTAGTTTCGAGCAGTACTTC
d_call: TRBD1; clone_size: NA; j_call: TRBJ1-3; v_call: TRBV6-5; cdr3_aa: CASSLGTGRGNTIYF; cdr3_nt: TGTGCCAGCAGTCTCGGGACAGGCCGGGGAAACACCATATATTTT
d_call: NA; clone_size: NA; j_call: TRBJ2-5; v_call: TRBV7-2; cdr3_aa: CASSYSGQETQYF; cdr3_nt: TGTGCCAGCAGCTACAGCGGCCAAGAGACCCAGTACTTC
d_call: NA; clone_size: NA; j_call: TRBJ1-3; v_call: TRBV5-6; cdr3_aa: CASSLRTPGNTIYF; cdr3_nt: TGTGCCAGCAGCCTACGGACGCCTGGAAACACCATATATTTT
d_call: TRBD1; clone_size: NA; j_call: TRBJ1-2; v_call: TRBV5-8; cdr3_aa: CASSMDRGLYGYTF; cdr3_nt: TGTGCCAGCAGCATGGACAGGGGGCTCTATGGCTACACCTTC
d_call: NA; clone_size: NA; j_call: TRBJ1-6; v_call: TRBV7-9; cdr3_aa: CASSSSGGENSPLHF; cdr3_nt: TGTGCCAGCAGCTCCTCGGGGGGGGAAAATTCACCCCTCCACTTT
d_call: NA; clone_size: NA; j_call: TRBJ2-1; v_call: TRBV9; cdr3_aa: CASSVAVTGMGEQFF; cdr3_nt: TGTGCCAGCAGCGTAGCCGTTACCGGGATGGGTGAGCAGTTCTTC
d_call: NA; clone_size: once; j_call: TRBJ1-2; v_call: TRBV7-8; cdr3_aa: CASSRRGRDNYGYTF; cdr3_nt: TGTGCCAGCAGCCGCCGAGGGAGAGACAACTATGGCTACACCTTC
d_call: NA; clone_size: once; j_call: TRBJ2-1; v_call: TRBV9; cdr3_aa: CASSPEGGWNEQFF; cdr3_nt: TGTGCCAGCAGCCCCGAGGGGGGGTGGAATGAGCAGTTCTTC
d_call: TRBD1; clone_size: NA; j_call: TRBJ2-3; v_call: TRBV10-3; cdr3_aa: CAISQVGTGADTQYF; cdr3_nt: TGTGCCATCAGCCAAGTCGGGACAGGGGCAGATACGCAGTATTTT
d_call: NA; clone_size: NA; j_call: TRBJ1-6; v_call: TRBV6-6; cdr3_aa: CASTVDSYNSPLHF; cdr3_nt: TGTGCCAGCACGGTGGACTCCTATAATTCACCCCTCCACTTT
d_call: NA; clone_size: NA; j_call: TRBJ2-7; v_call: TRBV11-2; cdr3_aa: CASSLDGFYEQYF; cdr3_nt: TGTGCCAGCAGCTTGGACGGTTTCTACGAGCAGTACTTC
d_call: TRBD1; clone_size: NA; j_call: TRBJ1-6; v_call: TRBV11-3; cdr3_aa: CASSTRTGGSYNSPLHF; cdr3_nt: TGTGCCAGCAGCACCCGGACAGGGGGTTCCTATAATTCACCCCTCCACTTT
d_call: NA; clone_size: NA; j_call: TRBJ2-7; v_call: TRBV28; cdr3_aa: CASKGTDPRDEQYF; cdr3_nt: TGTGCCAGCAAGGGGACGGACCCTCGGGACGAGCAGTACTTC
d_call: NA; clone_size: NA; j_call: TRBJ2-3; v_call: TRBV12-3/TRBV12-4; cdr3_aa: CASSLLTDTQYF; cdr3_nt: TGTGCCAGCAGTTTACTAACAGATACGCAGTATTTT
d_call: TRBD1; clone_size: NA; j_call: TRBJ1-2; v_call: TRBV6-5; cdr3_aa: CASSYSSRGLGGYTF; cdr3_nt: TGTGCCAGCAGTTACTCTAGCAGGGGGCTCGGTGGCTACACCTTC
d_call: TRBD1; clone_size: NA; j_call: TRBJ2-7; v_call: TRBV3-1/TRBV3-2; cdr3_aa: CASSPGQGELSYEQYF; cdr3_nt: TGTGCCAGCAGCCCCGGACAGGGTGAATTATCCTACGAGCAGTACTTC
d_call: NA; clone_size: NA; j_call: TRBJ2-2; v_call: TRBV11-2; cdr3_aa: CASSPQGVTGELFF; cdr3_nt: TGTGCCAGCAGCCCACAGGGTGTCACCGGGGAGCTGTTTTTT
d_call: NA; clone_size: NA; j_call: TRBJ2-5; v_call: TRBV5-1; cdr3_aa: CASSLGSRETQYF; cdr3_nt: TGCGCCAGCAGCTTGGGGAGTCGGGAGACCCAGTACTTC
d_call: NA; clone_size: few; j_call: TRBJ2-5; v_call: TRBV18; cdr3_aa: CASSPGETQYF; cdr3_nt: TGTGCCAGCTCACCGGGGGAGACCCAGTACTTC
d_call: NA; clone_size: NA; j_call: TRBJ1-5; v_call: TRBV29-1; cdr3_aa: CSVGDSLNQPQHF; cdr3_nt: TGCAGCGTTGGAGACAGCCTCAATCAGCCCCAGCATTTT
d_call: TRBD2; clone_size: NA; j_call: TRBJ2-7; v_call: TRBV6-5; cdr3_aa: CASSSSRASGRYEQYF; cdr3_nt: TGTGCCAGCAGTTCCTCAAGGGCTAGCGGGAGGTACGAGCAGTACTTC
d_call: NA; clone_size: NA; j_call: TRBJ2-2; v_call: TRBV18; cdr3_aa: CASSPPGKMGTGELFF; cdr3_nt: TGTGCCAGCTCACCACCGGGAAAGATGGGAACCGGGGAGCTGTTTTTT
d_call: NA; clone_size: NA; j_call: TRBJ2-5; v_call: TRBV7-2; cdr3_aa: CASSLEREETQYF; cdr3_nt: TGTGCCAGCAGCTTAGAGAGGGAGGAGACCCAGTACTTC
d_call: TRBD2; clone_size: NA; j_call: TRBJ2-1; v_call: TRBV6-5; cdr3_aa: CASSTTSGAYNEQFF; cdr3_nt: TGTGCCAGCAGTACCACTAGCGGGGCCTACAATGAGCAGTTCTTC
d_call: TRBD2; clone_size: NA; j_call: TRBJ2-1; v_call: TRBV7-3; cdr3_aa: CASSFTSGGPDEQFF; cdr3_nt: TGTGCCAGCAGCTTTACTTCGGGAGGGCCCGATGAGCAGTTCTTC
d_call: TRBD1; clone_size: NA; j_call: TRBJ1-1; v_call: TRBV11-3; cdr3_aa: CASSLDQGADTEAFF; cdr3_nt: TGTGCCAGCAGCTTAGACCAGGGGGCCGACACTGAAGCTTTCTTT
d_call: TRBD2; clone_size: once; j_call: TRBJ2-5; v_call: TRBV15; cdr3_aa: CATSRERVAGVETQYF; cdr3_nt: TGTGCCACCAGCAGAGAAAGGGTAGCGGGAGTAGAGACCCAGTACTTC
d_call: NA; clone_size: NA; j_call: TRBJ1-6; v_call: TRBV7-9; cdr3_aa: CASSLATAFSPLHF; cdr3_nt: TGTGCCAGCAGCTTAGCGACAGCTTTTTCACCCCTCCACTTT
d_call: TRBD1; clone_size: NA; j_call: TRBJ1-2; v_call: TRBV3-1/TRBV3-2; cdr3_aa: CASSQQNYRGRGYGYTF; cdr3_nt: TGTGCCAGCAGCCAACAAAATTACAGGGGGCGCGGCTATGGCTACACCTTC
d_call: TRBD1; clone_size: NA; j_call: TRBJ2-5; v_call: TRBV19; cdr3_aa: CASSISGTGQETQYF; cdr3_nt: TGTGCCAGTAGTATATCGGGGACAGGGCAAGAGACCCAGTACTTC
d_call: NA; clone_size: NA; j_call: TRBJ1-2; v_call: TRBV11-3; cdr3_aa: CASSFGGEGYGYTF; cdr3_nt: TGTGCCAGCAGCTTCGGAGGAGAGGGCTATGGCTACACCTTC
d_call: TRBD2; clone_size: NA; j_call: TRBJ2-3; v_call: TRBV24-1; cdr3_aa: CATSDSGGDTQYF; cdr3_nt: TGTGCCACCAGTGATTCGGGAGGGGATACGCAGTATTTT
d_call: NA; clone_size: NA; j_call: TRBJ2-2; v_call: TRBV7-2; cdr3_aa: CASSLSYSWTGELFF; cdr3_nt: TGTGCCAGCAGCCTGTCATATAGTTGGACCGGGGAGCTGTTTTTT
d_call: NA; clone_size: few; j_call: TRBJ1-1; v_call: TRBV27; cdr3_aa: CASSLTGYMAEAFF; cdr3_nt: TGTGCCAGCAGTTTGACAGGTTACATGGCTGAAGCTTTCTTT
d_call: TRBD1; clone_size: NA; j_call: TRBJ2-1; v_call: TRBV4-3; cdr3_aa: CASSPGTGVYNEQFF; cdr3_nt: TGCGCCAGCAGCCCCGGGACAGGGGTATACAATGAGCAGTTCTTC
d_call: NA; clone_size: NA; j_call: TRBJ2-1; v_call: TRBV21-1; cdr3_aa: CASSKGLARQFF; cdr3_nt: TGTGCCAGCAGCAAAGGACTAGCTCGGCAGTTCTTC
d_call: NA; clone_size: NA; j_call: TRBJ2-2; v_call: TRBV11-3; cdr3_aa: CASSLRGTNTGELFF; cdr3_nt: TGTGCCAGCAGCTTGAGAGGGACCAACACCGGGGAGCTGTTTTTT
d_call: TRBD2; clone_size: NA; j_call: TRBJ2-5; v_call: TRBV7-2; cdr3_aa: CASSRTSGGVGETQYF; cdr3_nt: TGTGCCAGCAGCCGGACTAGCGGGGGGGTCGGAGAGACCCAGTACTTC
d_call: TRBD1; clone_size: NA; j_call: TRBJ1-1; v_call: TRBV19; cdr3_aa: CASSSRQGGLNTEAFF; cdr3_nt: TGTGCCAGTAGTTCCCGACAGGGCGGATTGAACACTGAAGCTTTCTTT
d_call: TRBD1; clone_size: NA; j_call: TRBJ1-1; v_call: TRBV2; cdr3_aa: CASSGQGTNTEAFF; cdr3_nt: TGTGCCAGCAGTGGACAGGGTACGAACACTGAAGCTTTCTTT
d_call: NA; clone_size: NA; j_call: TRBJ1-1; v_call: TRBV30; cdr3_aa: CAWRGSADEAFF; cdr3_nt: TGTGCCTGGAGGGGATCGGCAGATGAAGCTTTCTTT
d_call: NA; clone_size: NA; j_call: TRBJ2-2; v_call: TRBV10-3; cdr3_aa: CAISDDWTGELFF; cdr3_nt: TGTGCCATCAGTGATGACTGGACCGGGGAGCTGTTTTTT
d_call: TRBD2; clone_size: NA; j_call: TRBJ2-2; v_call: TRBV7-2; cdr3_aa: CASTPLAGGRTGELFF; cdr3_nt: TGTGCCAGCACCCCCCTCGCGGGGGGGCGCACCGGGGAGCTGTTTTTT
d_call: TRBD2; clone_size: NA; j_call: TRBJ2-1; v_call: TRBV18; cdr3_aa: CASSPPTSGGHNEQFF; cdr3_nt: TGTGCCAGCTCACCACCTACTAGCGGGGGCCACAATGAGCAGTTCTTC
d_call: TRBD1; clone_size: once; j_call: TRBJ1-2; v_call: TRBV7-8; cdr3_aa: CASSLGQGYWGYTF; cdr3_nt: TGTGCCAGCAGCTTAGGACAGGGATATTGGGGCTACACCTTC